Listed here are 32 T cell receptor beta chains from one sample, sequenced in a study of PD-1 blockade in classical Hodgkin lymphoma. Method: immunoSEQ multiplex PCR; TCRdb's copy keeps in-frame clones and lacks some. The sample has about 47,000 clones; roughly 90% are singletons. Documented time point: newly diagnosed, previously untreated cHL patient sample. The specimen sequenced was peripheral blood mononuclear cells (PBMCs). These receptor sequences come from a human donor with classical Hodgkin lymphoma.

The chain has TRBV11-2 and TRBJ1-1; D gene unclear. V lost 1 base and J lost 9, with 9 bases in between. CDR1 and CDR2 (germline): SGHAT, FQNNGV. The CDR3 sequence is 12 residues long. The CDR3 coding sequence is TGTGCCAGCAGCTTAGCTTATGGTAAAGCTTTCTTT. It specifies CASSLAYGKAFF.

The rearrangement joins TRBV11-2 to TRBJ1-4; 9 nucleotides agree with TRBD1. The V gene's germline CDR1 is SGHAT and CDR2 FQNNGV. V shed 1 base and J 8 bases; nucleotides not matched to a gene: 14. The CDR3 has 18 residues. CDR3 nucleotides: TGTGCCAGCAGCTTAGCCTCTCGGTCCGGACAGGGGTCCGAAAAACTGTTTTTT. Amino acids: CASSLASRSGQGSEKLFF.

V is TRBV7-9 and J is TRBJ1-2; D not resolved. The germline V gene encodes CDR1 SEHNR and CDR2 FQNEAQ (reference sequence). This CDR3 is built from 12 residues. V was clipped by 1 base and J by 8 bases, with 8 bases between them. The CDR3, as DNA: TGTGCCAGCAGCTTAGAATTGGGGGGCTACACCTTC. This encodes CASSLELGGYTF.

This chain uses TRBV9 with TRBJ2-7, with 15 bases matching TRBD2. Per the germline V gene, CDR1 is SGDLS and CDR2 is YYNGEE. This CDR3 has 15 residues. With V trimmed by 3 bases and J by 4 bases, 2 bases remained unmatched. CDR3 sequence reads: CASSAGTSGRYEQYF. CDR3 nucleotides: TGTGCCAGCAGCGCAGGGACTAGCGGGAGGTACGAGCAGTACTTC.

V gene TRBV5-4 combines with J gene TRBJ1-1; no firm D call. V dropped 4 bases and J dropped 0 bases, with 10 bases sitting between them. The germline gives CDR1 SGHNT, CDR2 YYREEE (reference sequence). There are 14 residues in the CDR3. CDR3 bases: TGTGCCAGCAGCGCGAACCAAGTGAACACTGAAGCTTTCTTT. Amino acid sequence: CASSANQVNTEAFF.

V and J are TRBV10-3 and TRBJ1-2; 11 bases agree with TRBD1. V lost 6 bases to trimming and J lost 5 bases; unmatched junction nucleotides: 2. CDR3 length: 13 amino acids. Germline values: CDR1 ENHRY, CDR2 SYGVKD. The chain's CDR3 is CAIRGQGEYGYTF. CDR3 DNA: TGTGCCATCAGGGGACAGGGGGAGTATGGCTACACCTTC.

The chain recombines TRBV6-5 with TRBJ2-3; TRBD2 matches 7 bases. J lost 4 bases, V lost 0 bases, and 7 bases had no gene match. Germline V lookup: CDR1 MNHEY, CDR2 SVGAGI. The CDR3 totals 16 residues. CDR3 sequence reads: CASSYSPETSSDTQYF. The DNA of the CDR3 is TGTGCCAGCAGTTACTCCCCCGAGACTAGCTCAGATACGCAGTATTTT.

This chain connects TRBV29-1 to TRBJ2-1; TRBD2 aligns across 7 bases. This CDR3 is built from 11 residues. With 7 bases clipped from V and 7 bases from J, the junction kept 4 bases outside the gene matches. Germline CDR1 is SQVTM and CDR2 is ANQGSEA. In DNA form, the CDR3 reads TGCAGCGGGAGTAGCGGGAATGAGCAGTTCTTC. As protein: CSGSSGNEQFF.

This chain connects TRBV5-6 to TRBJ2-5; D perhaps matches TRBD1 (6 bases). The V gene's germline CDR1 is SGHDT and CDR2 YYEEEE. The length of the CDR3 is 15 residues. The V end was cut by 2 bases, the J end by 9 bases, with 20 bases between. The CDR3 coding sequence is TGTGCCAGCAGCTTATACGAGAGGCTCCCAGGGGCCCAGTACTTC. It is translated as CASSLYERLPGAQYF.

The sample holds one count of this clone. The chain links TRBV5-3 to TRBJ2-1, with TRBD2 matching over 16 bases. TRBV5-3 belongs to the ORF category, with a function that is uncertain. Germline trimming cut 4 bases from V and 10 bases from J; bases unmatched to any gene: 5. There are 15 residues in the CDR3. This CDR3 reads CARSEGLAGGGEQFF. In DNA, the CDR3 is TGTGCCAGAAGCGAGGGACTAGCGGGAGGGGGAGAGCAGTTCTTC.

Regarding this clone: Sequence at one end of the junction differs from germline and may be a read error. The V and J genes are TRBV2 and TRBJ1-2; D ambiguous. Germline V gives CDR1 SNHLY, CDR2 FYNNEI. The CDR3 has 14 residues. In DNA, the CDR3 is TGTGCCAGCAGGGAAGGCCGTCTCGAAGGCGGCTACACCTTC. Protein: CASREGRLEGGYTF.

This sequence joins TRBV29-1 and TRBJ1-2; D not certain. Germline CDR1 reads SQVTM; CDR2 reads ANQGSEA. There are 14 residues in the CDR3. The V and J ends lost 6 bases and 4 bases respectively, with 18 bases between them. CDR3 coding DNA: TGCAGCGTGGTACATGACGGACTGATCTATGGCTACACCTTC. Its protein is CSVVHDGLIYGYTF.

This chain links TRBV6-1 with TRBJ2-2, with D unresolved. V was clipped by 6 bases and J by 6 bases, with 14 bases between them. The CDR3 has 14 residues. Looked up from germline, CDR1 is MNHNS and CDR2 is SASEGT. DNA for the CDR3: TGTGCCAGCAGCGCAACAGCGACTCCCGGGGAGCTGTTTTTT. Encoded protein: CASSATATPGELFF.

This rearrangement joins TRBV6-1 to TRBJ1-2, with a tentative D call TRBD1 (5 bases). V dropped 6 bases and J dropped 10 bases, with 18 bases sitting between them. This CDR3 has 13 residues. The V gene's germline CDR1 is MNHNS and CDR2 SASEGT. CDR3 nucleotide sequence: TGTGCCAGCAGCGGGACCCCGCTCGCCGACTACACCTTC. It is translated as CASSGTPLADYTF.

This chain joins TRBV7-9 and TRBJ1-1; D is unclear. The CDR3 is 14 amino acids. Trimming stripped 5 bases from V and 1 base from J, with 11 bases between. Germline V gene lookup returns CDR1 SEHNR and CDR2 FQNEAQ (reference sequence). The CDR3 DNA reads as TGTGCCAGCAGCGAGGTCAATCAGAACACTGAAGCTTTCTTT. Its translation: CASSEVNQNTEAFF.

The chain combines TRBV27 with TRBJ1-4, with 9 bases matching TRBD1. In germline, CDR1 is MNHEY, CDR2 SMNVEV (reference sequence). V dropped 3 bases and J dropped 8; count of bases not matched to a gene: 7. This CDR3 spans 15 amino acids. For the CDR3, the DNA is TGTGCCAGCAGTTTGATTGGGACAGGGTGGGAAAAACTGTTTTTT. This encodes CASSLIGTGWEKLFF.

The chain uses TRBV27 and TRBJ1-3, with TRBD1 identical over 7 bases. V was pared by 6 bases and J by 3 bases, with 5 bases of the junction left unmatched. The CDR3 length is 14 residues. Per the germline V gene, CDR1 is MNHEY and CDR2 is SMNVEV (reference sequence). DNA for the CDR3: TGTGCCAGCAGCTTGACAGGGATTGGAAACACCATATATTTT. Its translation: CASSLTGIGNTIYF.

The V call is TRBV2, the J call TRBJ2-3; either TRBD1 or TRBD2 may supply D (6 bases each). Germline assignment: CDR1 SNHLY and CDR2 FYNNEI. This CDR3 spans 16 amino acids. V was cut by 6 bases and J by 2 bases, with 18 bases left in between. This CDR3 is CASRVGGTLLTDTQYF. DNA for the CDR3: TGTGCCAGCAGAGTGGGGGGCACACTCCTCACAGATACGCAGTATTTT.

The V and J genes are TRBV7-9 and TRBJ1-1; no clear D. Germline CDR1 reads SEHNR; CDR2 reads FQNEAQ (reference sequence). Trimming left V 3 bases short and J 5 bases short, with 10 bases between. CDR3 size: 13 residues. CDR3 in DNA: TGTGCCAGCAGCTTCGCTATGGGGACTGAAGCTTTCTTT. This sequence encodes CASSFAMGTEAFF.

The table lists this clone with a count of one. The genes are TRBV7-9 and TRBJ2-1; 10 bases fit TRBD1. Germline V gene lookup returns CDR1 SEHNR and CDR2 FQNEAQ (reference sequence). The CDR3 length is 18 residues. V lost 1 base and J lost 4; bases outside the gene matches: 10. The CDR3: CASSLVGQGRLQYNEQFF. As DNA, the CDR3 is TGTGCCAGCAGCTTAGTGGGACAGGGGAGGCTCCAGTACAATGAGCAGTTCTTC.

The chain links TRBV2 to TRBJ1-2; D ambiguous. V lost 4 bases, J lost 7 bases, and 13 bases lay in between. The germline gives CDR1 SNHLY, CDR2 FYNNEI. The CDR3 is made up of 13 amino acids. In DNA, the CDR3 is TGTGCCAGCAGTGGCATACACAGAGTTGGCTACACCTTC. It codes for CASSGIHRVGYTF.

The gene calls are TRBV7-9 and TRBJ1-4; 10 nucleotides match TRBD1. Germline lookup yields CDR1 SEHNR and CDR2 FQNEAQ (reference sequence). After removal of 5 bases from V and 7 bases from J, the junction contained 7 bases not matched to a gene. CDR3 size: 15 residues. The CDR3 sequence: CASSATGGAGEKLFF. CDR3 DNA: TGTGCCAGCAGCGCGACAGGGGGCGCAGGTGAAAAACTGTTTTTT.

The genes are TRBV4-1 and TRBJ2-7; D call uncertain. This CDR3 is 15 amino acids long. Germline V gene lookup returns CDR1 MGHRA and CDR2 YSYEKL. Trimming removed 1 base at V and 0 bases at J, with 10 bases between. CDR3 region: CASSQVYPTSYEQYV. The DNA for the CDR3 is TGCGCCAGCAGCCAAGTTTACCCTACCTCCTACGAGCAGTACGTC.

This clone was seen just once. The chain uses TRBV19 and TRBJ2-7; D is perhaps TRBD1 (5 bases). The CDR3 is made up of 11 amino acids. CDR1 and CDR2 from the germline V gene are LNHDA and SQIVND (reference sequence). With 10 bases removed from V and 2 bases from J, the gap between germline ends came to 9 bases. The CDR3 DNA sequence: TGTGCCATATGGACAACCTACGAGCAGTACGTC. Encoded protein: CAIWTTYEQYV.

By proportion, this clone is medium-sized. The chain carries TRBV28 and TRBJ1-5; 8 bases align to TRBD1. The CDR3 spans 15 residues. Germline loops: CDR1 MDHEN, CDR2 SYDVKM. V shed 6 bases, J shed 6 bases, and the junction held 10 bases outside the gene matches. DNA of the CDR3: TGTGCCAGCAGCGAAAGGACAGGGTTCGCTCAGCCCCAGCATTTT. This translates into CASSERTGFAQPQHF.

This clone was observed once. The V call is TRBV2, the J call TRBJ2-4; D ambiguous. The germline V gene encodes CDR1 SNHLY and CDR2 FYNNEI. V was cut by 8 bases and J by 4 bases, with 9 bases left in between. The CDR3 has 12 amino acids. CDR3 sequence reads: CASLVGKNIQYF. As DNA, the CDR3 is TGTGCCAGCCTAGTAGGGAAAAACATTCAGTACTTC.

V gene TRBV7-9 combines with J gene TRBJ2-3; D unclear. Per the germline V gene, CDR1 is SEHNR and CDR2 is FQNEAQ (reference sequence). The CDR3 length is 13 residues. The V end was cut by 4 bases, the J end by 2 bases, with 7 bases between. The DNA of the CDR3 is TGTGCCAGCAGCTCTCACAACACAGATACGCAGTATTTT. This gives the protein CASSSHNTDTQYF.

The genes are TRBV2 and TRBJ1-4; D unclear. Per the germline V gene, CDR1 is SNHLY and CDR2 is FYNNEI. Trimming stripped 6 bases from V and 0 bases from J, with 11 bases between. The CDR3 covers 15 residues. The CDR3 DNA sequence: TGTGCCAGCAGCACCGGGGAGACAACTAATGAAAAACTGTTTTTT. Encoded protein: CASSTGETTNEKLFF.

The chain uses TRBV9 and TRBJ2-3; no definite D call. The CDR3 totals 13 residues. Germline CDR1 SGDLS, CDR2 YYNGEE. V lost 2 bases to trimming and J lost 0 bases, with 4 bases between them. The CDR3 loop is CASSVFSTDTQYF. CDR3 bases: TGTGCCAGCAGCGTTTTTAGCACAGATACGCAGTATTTT. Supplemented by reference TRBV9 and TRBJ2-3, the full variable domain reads DSGVTQTPKHLITATGQRVTLRCSPRSGDLSVYWYQQSLDQGLQFLIQYYNGEERAKGNILERFSAQQFPDLHSELNLSSLELGDSALYFCASSVFSTDTQYFGPGTRLTVL.

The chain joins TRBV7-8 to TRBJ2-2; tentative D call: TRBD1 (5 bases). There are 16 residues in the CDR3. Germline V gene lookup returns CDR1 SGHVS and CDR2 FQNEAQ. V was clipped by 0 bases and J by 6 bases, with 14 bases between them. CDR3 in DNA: TGTGCCAGCAGCTTAGCATCCAGGGTTGTCCCCGGGGAGCTGTTTTTT. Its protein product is CASSLASRVVPGELFF.

The DNA for the CDR3 is TGTGCCAGCAGTGAGGCGGGAGCAGGGCCGACTGGGGCCAACGTCCTGACTTTC. This encodes CASSEAGAGPTGANVLTF. The chain uses TRBV25-1 and TRBJ2-6, with 7 bases fitting TRBD2. Germline V lookup: CDR1 MGHDK, CDR2 SYGVNS. This CDR3 is 18 amino acids long. Trimming took 3 bases from V and 2 from J; bases not matched to a gene: 10.

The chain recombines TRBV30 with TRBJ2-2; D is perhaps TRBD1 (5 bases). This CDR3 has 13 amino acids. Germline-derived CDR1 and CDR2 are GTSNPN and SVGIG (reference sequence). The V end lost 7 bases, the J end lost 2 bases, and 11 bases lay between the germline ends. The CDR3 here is CASQVANTGELFF. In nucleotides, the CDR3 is TGTGCCTCACAGGTAGCCAACACCGGGGAGCTGTTTTTT.